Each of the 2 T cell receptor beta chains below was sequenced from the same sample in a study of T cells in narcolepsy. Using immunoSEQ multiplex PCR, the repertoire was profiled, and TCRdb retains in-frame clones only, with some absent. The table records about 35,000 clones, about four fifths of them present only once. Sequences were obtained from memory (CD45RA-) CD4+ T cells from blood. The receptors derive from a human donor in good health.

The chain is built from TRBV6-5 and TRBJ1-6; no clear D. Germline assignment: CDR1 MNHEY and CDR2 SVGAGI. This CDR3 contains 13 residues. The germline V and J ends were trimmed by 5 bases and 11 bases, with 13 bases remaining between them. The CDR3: CASSEAPDTPLHF. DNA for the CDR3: TGTGCCAGCAGTGAAGCGCCAGATACACCCCTCCACTTT.

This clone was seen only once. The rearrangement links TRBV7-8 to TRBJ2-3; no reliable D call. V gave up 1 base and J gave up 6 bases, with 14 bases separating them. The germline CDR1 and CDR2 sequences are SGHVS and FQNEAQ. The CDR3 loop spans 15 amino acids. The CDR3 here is CASSLDGAPSDTQYF. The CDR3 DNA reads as TGTGCCAGCAGCTTAGACGGCGCACCGTCGGATACGCAGTATTTT.